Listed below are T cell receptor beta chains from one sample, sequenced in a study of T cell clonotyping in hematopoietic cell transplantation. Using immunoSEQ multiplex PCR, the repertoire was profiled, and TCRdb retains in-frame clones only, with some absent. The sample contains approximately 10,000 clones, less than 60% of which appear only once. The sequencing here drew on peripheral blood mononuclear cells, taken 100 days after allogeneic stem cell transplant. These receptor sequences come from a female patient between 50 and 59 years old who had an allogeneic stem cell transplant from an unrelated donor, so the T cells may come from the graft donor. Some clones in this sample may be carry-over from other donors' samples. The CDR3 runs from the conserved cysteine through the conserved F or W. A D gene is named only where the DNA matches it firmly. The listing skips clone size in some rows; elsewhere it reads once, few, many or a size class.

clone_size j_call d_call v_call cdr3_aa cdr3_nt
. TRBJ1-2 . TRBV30 CAWSLTENYGYTF TGTGCCTGGAGTCTGACAGAGAACTATGGCTACACCTTC
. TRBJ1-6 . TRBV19 CASRSGRNSPLHF TGTGCCAGCCGATCGGGGAGGAATTCACCCCTCCACTTT
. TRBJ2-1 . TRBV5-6 CASSLSALVAREQFF TGTGCCAGCAGCTTGTCGGCGTTAGTAGCTCGTGAGCAGTTCTTC
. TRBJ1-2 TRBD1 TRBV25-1 CASSHRGRHYGYTF TGTGCCAGCAGCCACAGGGGGCGCCACTATGGCTACACCTTC
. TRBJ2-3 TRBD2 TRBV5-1 CASSPTSGGENTQYF TGCGCCAGCAGCCCGACTAGCGGGGGGGAAAATACGCAGTATTTT
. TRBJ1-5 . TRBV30 CAWSVWQGSGQPQHF TGTGCCTGGAGTGTATGGCAGGGGTCGGGCCAGCCCCAGCATTTT
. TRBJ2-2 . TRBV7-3 CASSMPNTGELFF TGTGCCAGCAGCATGCCGAACACCGGGGAGCTGTTTTTT
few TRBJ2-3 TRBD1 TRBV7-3 CASRKQGATDTQYF TGTGCCAGCAGAAAACAGGGGGCCACAGATACGCAGTATTTT
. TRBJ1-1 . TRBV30 CAWRVGPQAFF TGTGCCTGGAGAGTAGGGCCCCAGGCTTTCTTT
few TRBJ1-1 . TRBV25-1 CASSPTGLVNTEAFF TGTGCCAGCAGTCCTACGGGCCTCGTGAACACTGAAGCTTTCTTT
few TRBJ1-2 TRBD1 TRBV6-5 CASTQSGGRGYTF TGTGCCAGCACTCAATCAGGGGGACGTGGCTACACCTTC
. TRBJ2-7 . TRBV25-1 CASSDQGYYEQYF TGTGCCAGCAGTGACCAGGGATACTACGAGCAGTACTTC
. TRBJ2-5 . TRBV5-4 CASSSQGETQYF TGTGCCAGCAGCTCCCAGGGGGAGACCCAGTACTTC
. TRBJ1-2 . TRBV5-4 CASSLPPQSTF TGTGCCAGCAGCTTGCCTCCGCAGTCAACCTTC
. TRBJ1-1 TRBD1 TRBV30 CAWGDRAPEAFF TGTGCCTGGGGGGACAGGGCTCCTGAAGCTTTCTTT
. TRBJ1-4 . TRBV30 CAWTLPSREKLFF TGTGCCTGGACTCTACCTAGCCGGGAAAAACTGTTTTTT
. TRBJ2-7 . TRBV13 CASSSYYEQYF TGTGCCAGCAGCTCGTACTACGAGCAGTACTTC
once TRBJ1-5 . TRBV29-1 CSVTDSPNQPQHF TGCAGCGTTACGGACAGTCCCAATCAGCCCCAGCATTTT
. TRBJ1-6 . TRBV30 CAWSSRGTVDNSPLHF TGTGCCTGGAGCAGCCGGGGGACTGTAGATAATTCACCCCTCCACTTT
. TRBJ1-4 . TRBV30 CAWSLERVEKLFF TGTGCCTGGAGCCTAGAACGGGTTGAAAAACTGTTTTTT
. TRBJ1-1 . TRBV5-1 CASSPWGGRANTEAFF TGCGCCAGCAGCCCCTGGGGTGGCAGGGCGAACACTGAAGCTTTCTTT
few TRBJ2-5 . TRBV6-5 CASSDWGEETQYF TGTGCCAGCAGTGATTGGGGGGAAGAGACCCAGTACTTC
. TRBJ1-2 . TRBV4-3 CASSHERANYGYTF TGCGCCAGCAGCCATGAGCGGGCTAACTATGGCTACACCTTC
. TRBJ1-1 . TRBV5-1 CASSLARVGNTEAFF TGCGCCAGCAGCTTGGCCAGGGTGGGGAACACTGAAGCTTTCTTT
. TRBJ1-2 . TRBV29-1 CSVGTENYGYTF TGCAGCGTTGGGACGGAGAACTATGGCTACACCTTC
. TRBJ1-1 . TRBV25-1 CASSFGTEVMLEAFF TGTGCCAGCAGTTTCGGGACTGAGGTGATGTTAGAGGCTTTCTTT
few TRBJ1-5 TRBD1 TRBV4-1 CASSLRTGDQPQHF TGCGCCAGCAGCCTCAGGACAGGGGATCAGCCCCAGCATTTT
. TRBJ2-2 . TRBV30 CAWSWKTGELFF TGTGCCTGGAGTTGGAAAACCGGGGAGCTGTTTTTT
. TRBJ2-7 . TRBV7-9 CASSLASAAYEQYF TGTGCCAGCAGCTTAGCGTCGGCGGCCTACGAGCAGTACTTC
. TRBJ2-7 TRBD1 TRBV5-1 CASSLLGQSSYEQYF TGCGCCAGCAGCTTGTTGGGACAGTCATCCTACGAGCAGTACTTC
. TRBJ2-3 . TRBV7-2 CASSLAPATDTQYF TGTGCCAGCAGCTTAGCTCCGGCCACAGATACGCAGTATTTT
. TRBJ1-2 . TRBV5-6 CASRLLEGRITYGYTF TGTGCCAGCCGTCTCTTGGAGGGCAGGATAACGTATGGCTACACCTTC
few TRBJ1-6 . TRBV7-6 CASSVSTGNDSPLHF TGTGCCAGCAGCGTCAGTACGGGGAATGATTCACCCCTCCACTTT
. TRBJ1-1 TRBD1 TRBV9 CASSAGQGPEAFF TGTGCCAGCAGCGCCGGACAGGGCCCTGAAGCTTTCTTT
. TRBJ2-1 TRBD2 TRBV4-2 CASSIWDYLSEEQFF TGTGCCAGCAGCATCTGGGACTACCTCAGCGAGGAGCAGTTCTTC
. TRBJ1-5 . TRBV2 CASSLLRASKEQPQHF TGTGCCAGCAGTCTACTGAGGGCCTCCAAGGAACAGCCCCAGCATTTT
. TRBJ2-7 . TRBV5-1 CASRPEGLTYEQYF TGCGCCAGCCGCCCAGAGGGTTTAACCTACGAGCAGTACTTC
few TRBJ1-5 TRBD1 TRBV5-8 CASSLGQAQPQHF TGTGCCAGCAGCCTGGGACAGGCTCAGCCCCAGCATTTT
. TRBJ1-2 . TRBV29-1 CSVGGGATPGYTF TGCAGCGTGGGGGGTGGTGCAACCCCTGGCTACACCTTC
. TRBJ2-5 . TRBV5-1 CASRGSGGETQYF TGCGCCAGCCGGGGGTCGGGGGGCGAGACCCAGTACTTC
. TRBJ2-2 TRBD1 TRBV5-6 CASSLGDRVDTGELFF TGTGCCAGCAGCTTGGGGGACAGGGTGGACACCGGGGAGCTGTTTTTT
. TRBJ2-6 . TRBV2 CASSRVPGANVLTF TGTGCCAGCAGCAGGGTCCCTGGGGCCAACGTCCTGACTTTC
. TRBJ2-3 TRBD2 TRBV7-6 CASSLSGNTDTQYF TGTGCCAGCAGCCTAAGCGGGAACACAGATACGCAGTATTTT
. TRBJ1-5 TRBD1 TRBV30 CAWSVQGSGPQHF TGTGCCTGGAGTGTACAGGGGTCAGGGCCCCAGCATTTT
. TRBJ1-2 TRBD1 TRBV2 CATSLNRGGYTF TGTGCCACGTCTCTCAACAGGGGTGGCTACACCTTC
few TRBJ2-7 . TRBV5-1 CASSLAGTGDSYEQYF TGCGCCAGCAGCTTGGCCGGCACGGGGGACTCCTACGAGCAGTACTTC
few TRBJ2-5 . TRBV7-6 CASSLELLGSQTQYF TGTGCCAGCAGCTTAGAATTATTAGGGAGCCAGACCCAGTACTTC
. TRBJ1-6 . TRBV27 CASSSTGLNSPLHF TGTGCCAGCAGTTCTACAGGGTTGAATTCACCCCTCCACTTT
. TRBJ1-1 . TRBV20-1 CSARGTEAFF TGCAGTGCCAGAGGCACTGAAGCTTTCTTT
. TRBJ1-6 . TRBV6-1 CASSERGAGWNSPLHF TGTGCCAGCAGTGAACGAGGCGCGGGGTGGAATTCACCCCTCCACTTT
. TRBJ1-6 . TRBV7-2 CASSLDQASRNSPLHF TGTGCCAGCAGCTTAGACCAGGCCAGCCGAAATTCACCCCTCCACTTT
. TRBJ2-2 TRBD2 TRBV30 CAWSAPGLAGDGELFF TGTGCCTGGAGTGCCCCGGGACTAGCGGGAGACGGGGAGCTGTTTTTT
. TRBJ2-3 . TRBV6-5 CASSTGTGTDTQYF TGTGCCAGCAGCACCGGGACTGGCACAGATACGCAGTATTTT
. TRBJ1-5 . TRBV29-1 CSVDRGNSNQPQHF TGCAGCGTTGATAGGGGGAATAGCAATCAGCCCCAGCATTTT
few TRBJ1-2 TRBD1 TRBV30 CAWKPGTGAYGYTF TGTGCCTGGAAACCCGGGACAGGGGCCTATGGCTACACCTTC